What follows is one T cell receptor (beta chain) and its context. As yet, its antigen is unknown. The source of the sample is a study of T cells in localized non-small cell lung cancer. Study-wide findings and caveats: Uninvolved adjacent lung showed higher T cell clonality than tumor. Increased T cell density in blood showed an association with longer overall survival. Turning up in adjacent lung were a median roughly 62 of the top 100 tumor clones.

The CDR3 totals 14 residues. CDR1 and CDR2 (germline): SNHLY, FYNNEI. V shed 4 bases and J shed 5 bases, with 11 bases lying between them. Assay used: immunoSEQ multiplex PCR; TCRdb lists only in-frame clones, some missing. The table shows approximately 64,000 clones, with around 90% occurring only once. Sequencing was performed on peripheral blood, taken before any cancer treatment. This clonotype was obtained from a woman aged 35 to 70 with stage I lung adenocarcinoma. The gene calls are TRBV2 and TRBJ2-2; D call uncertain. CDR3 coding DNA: TGTGCCAGCAGTGTAGGGCCCACTACCGGGGAGCTGTTTTTT. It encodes CASSVGPTTGELFF.